The T cell receptor (beta chain) under discussion was sequenced for a study of post-analysis software for immune sequencing data. Unique molecular identifiers had been added to the TCR beta cDNA libraries. From the PCR reads, TCRdb called clonotypes with MiXCR, one entry per CDR3 protein. There are roughly 730,000 distinct CDR3 sequences in the sample; roughly 29% occur only once, and roughly 0.54% lies in the top ten. This clonotype was counted only a few times. The sample taken for sequencing was blood. This clonotype was obtained from a girl under 18 with multiple sclerosis.

The CDR3 DNA sequence: TGCGCCAGCAGCCTCGCCGGCTACACCTACGAGCAGTACTTC. It is translated as CASSLAGYTYEQYF. The gene calls are TRBV5-1 and TRBJ2-5; D unresolved. The J call may be in error: the DNA end matches TRBJ2-7 better. The CDR3 contains 14 residues. The germline CDR1 and CDR2 sequences are SGHRS and YFSETQ.